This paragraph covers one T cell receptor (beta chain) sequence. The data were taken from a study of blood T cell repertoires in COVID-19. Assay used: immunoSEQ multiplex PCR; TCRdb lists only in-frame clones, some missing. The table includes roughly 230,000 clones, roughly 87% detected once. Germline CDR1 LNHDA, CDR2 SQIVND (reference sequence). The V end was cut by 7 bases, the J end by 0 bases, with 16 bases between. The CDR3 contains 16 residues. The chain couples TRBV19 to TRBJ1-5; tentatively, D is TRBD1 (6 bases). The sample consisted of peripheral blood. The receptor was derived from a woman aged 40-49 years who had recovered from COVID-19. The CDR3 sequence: CASTPGTPYSNQPQHF. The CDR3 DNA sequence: TGTGCCAGTACCCCTGGGACACCGTATAGCAATCAGCCCCAGCATTTT.